Listed here are 20 T cell receptor beta chains from one sample, sequenced in a study of blood T cells in healthy people across ages. A J-beta primer mix and a sample-barcoded 5' primer were used in a second PCR of roughly 6 to 11 cycles. Using its own MiXCR run on the 5' RACE reads, TCRdb lists one record per CDR3 protein. The sample holds hundreds of thousands of distinct CDR3 sequences, 35% to 50% seen once. Sequencing was performed on blood. Receptors originate from an elderly man in good health.

As for this clonotype: One junction end disagrees with the germline gene, perhaps due to a read error. V is TRBV6-5 and J is TRBJ2-3; D ambiguous. From germline, CDR1 is MNHEY and CDR2 SVGAGI. CDR3 size: 13 residues. This chain's CDR3 is CASMAPGTETQYF. Written as DNA, the CDR3 is TGTGCCAGCATGGCCCCAGGCACAGAGACGCAGTATTTT.

V and J are TRBV12-3 or TRBV12-4 and TRBJ2-1, with D hard to call. Trimming shortened V by 6 bases and J by 2 bases, and 11 bases separated the two germline ends. CDR3 size: 14 residues. The CDR3 loop reads CASSVATTYNEQFF. CDR3 nucleotides: TGTGCCAGCAGCGTAGCAACGACCTACAATGAGCAGTTCTTC.

This clonotype came up many times. The chain recombines TRBV12-3 or TRBV12-4 with TRBJ2-5, with D maybe TRBD2 (5 bases). This CDR3 contains 12 residues. V lost 3 bases, J lost 5 bases, and 7 bases lay in between. The CDR3 bases are TGTGCCAGCAGTTTGAGGGCGGAGACCCAGTACTTC. This encodes CASSLRAETQYF.

In regard to this clonotype: Germline is not matched at one junction end, which may reflect a read error. This chain links TRBV28 with TRBJ2-7; weak D call: TRBD1 (6 bases). This CDR3 spans 15 amino acids. Germline values: CDR1 MDHEN, CDR2 SYDVKM. The CDR3 region has the DNA TGTGCCAGCAGCCTTAGGGACATCCCCGCCTACGAGCGGTACTTC. It is translated as CASSLRDIPAYERYF.

The gene calls are TRBV20-1 and TRBJ2-5; D perhaps matches TRBD2 (6 bases). Germline assignment: CDR1 DFQATT and CDR2 SNEGSKA (reference sequence). The CDR3 consists of 15 residues. Trimming pared 4 bases from V and 1 base from J, leaving 16 bases between. The CDR3 protein is CSAISLAIVQETQYF. DNA of the CDR3: TGCAGTGCTATATCCCTAGCGATAGTCCAAGAGACCCAGTACTTC.

This clonotype was seen many times. The CDR3 loop reads CASSQDRDYEQYF. In DNA, the CDR3 is TGTGCCAGCAGCCAGGACAGGGATTACGAGCAGTACTTC. The chain couples TRBV3-1 to TRBJ2-7; the match to TRBD1 covers 8 bases. Germline values: CDR1 LGHDT, CDR2 YNNKEL (reference sequence). The junction had 2 bases not matched to a gene; V was cut back by 3 bases and J by 4 bases. There are 13 residues in the CDR3.

At least ten counts were recorded for this clonotype. J is TRBJ2-1 and V is TRBV20-1, with TRBD1 matching 7 bases. Germline assignment: CDR1 DFQATT and CDR2 SNEGSKA (reference sequence). The trim removed 5 bases at V and 3 bases at J, leaving 7 bases unmatched. This CDR3 comprises 14 residues. DNA of the CDR3: TGCAGTGCTTGGGGACAGATCTTCTACAATGAGCAGTTCTTC. Translation: CSAWGQIFYNEQFF.

CDR3 residues: CSAPRLAGGPNEQFF. The CDR3 DNA reads TGCAGTGCTCCGCGACTAGCGGGAGGGCCAAATGAGCAGTTCTTC. J is TRBJ2-1 and V is TRBV20-1; 14 nucleotides align to TRBD2. Germline values: CDR1 DFQATT, CDR2 SNEGSKA (reference sequence). There are 15 residues in the CDR3. The ends lost 5 bases at V and 7 bases at J; junction bases unmatched: 7.

The chain has TRBV29-1 and TRBJ2-5; D may match TRBD1 or TRBD2 (5 bases each). The V end was cut by 7 bases, the J end by 5 bases, with 17 bases between. CDR3 length: 13 amino acids. Germline V gene sequence: CDR1 SQVTM, CDR2 ANQGSEA. The CDR3 is CSATHQGGETQYF. Written as DNA, the CDR3 is TGCAGCGCAACCCACCAGGGCGGGGAGACCCAGTACTTC.

This chain connects TRBV2 to TRBJ2-1, with TRBD2 matching over 7 bases. The DNA end favors TRBJ2-7, so the J call may be wrong. From germline, CDR1 is SNHLY and CDR2 FYNNEI. The CDR3 loop spans 15 amino acids. The CDR3 coding sequence is TGTGCCAGCAGCGCCCTAGCGGCCACCTACAATGAGCAGTACTTC. This codes for CASSALAATYNEQYF.

This clonotype was found once. The rearrangement links TRBV29-1 to TRBJ2-7; 7 bases match TRBD2. CDR1 is SQVTM, CDR2 ANQGSEA, per germline. J was trimmed by 3 bases and V by 6 bases; bases with no gene match: 14. CDR3 length: 15 amino acids. The CDR3: CSVAVWSGGIYEQYF. The CDR3 DNA sequence: TGCAGCGTCGCCGTCTGGTCGGGAGGCATCTACGAGCAGTACTTC.

With regard to this clonotype: This sequence may be a read error, since a much larger clone differs from it by one base. The chain carries TRBV5-6 and TRBJ2-1; D may be TRBD1 (6 bases). The CDR3 has 14 residues. Germline V gene lookup returns CDR1 SGHDT and CDR2 YYEEEE. CDR3 protein: CASSLRTAYDEQFF. DNA of the CDR3: TGTGCCAGCAGCTTGCGGACAGCCTACGATGAGCAGTTCTTC.

The genes are TRBV9 and TRBJ2-3, with 10 bases matching TRBD2. From germline, CDR1 is SGDLS and CDR2 YYNGEE. CDR3 length: 16 amino acids. After removal of 4 bases from V and 1 base from J, the junction contained 6 bases not matched to a gene. In nucleotides, the CDR3 is TGTGCCAGCAGCAACCGGACTAGCGGAGGCACAGATACGCAGTATTTT. It translates to CASSNRTSGGTDTQYF.

Only a few counts were recorded for this clonotype. The chain uses TRBV11-2 and TRBJ2-4, with a weak D call TRBD2 (5 bases). With the DNA end fitting TRBJ2-7 better, the J assignment may be wrong. Germline loops: CDR1 SGHAT, CDR2 FQNNGV. The CDR3 runs 14 residues. In DNA form, the CDR3 reads TGTGCCAGCAGCTTAGCGCCTAGAGCGGACGAGCAGTACTTC. Translation gives CASSLAPRADEQYF.

This clonotype was seen more than once but under ten times. This chain connects TRBV20-1 to TRBJ1-5; 8 bases are a match to TRBD1. This CDR3 comprises 15 residues. Germline V CDR1 and CDR2: DFQATT, SNEGSKA (reference sequence). V trimming: 5 bases; J trimming: 1 base; junction bases outside the gene matches: 7. CDR3 amino acids: CSAAGTGGSNQPQHF. As DNA, the CDR3 is TGCAGTGCTGCTGGGACAGGCGGAAGCAATCAGCCCCAGCATTTT.

There are a few counts of this clonotype. The chain combines TRBV7-8 with TRBJ2-5, with 8 bases that match TRBD2. The end of the DNA fits TRBJ2-7 better, so the J call may be wrong. CDR1 SGHVS and CDR2 FQNEAQ come from the germline V gene. The CDR3 contains 14 residues. For the CDR3, the DNA is TGTGCCAGCAATTCGGGGGGGAGACGGTACGAGCAGTACTTC. Amino acid sequence: CASNSGGRRYEQYF.

This clonotype was seen at least ten times. The rearrangement links TRBV20-1 to TRBJ2-5; the match to TRBD2 covers 11 bases. CDR1 and CDR2 from the germline V gene are DFQATT and SNEGSKA (reference sequence). The CDR3 spans 14 residues. After removal of 6 bases from V and 3 bases from J, the junction contained 6 bases not matched to a gene. For the CDR3, the DNA is TGCAGTGCCCCTAGCGGGGGGTGGGAAGAGACCCAGTACTTC. It specifies CSAPSGGWEETQYF.

This clonotype showed up just a few times. The chain combines TRBV7-2 with TRBJ2-7, with a tentative D call TRBD1 (5 bases). Trimming pared 1 base from V and 3 bases from J, leaving 13 bases between. The germline V gene encodes CDR1 SGHTA and CDR2 FQGNSA. CDR3 length: 15 amino acids. CDR3 sequence (DNA): TGTGCCAGCAGCTTAGGGCCTAGGGGAAACTACGAGCAGTACTTC. Translated, it gives CASSLGPRGNYEQYF.

The chain uses TRBV12-3 or TRBV12-4 and TRBJ2-5; 8 positions match TRBD1. The V and J ends lost 5 bases and 4 bases, in that order; junction bases with no gene match: 9. The CDR3 contains 15 residues. DNA for the CDR3: TGTGCCAGCAGTCTGGACAGGGCTGCGGCAGAGACCCAGTACTTC. Amino acids: CASSLDRAAAETQYF.

This chain uses TRBV12-3 or TRBV12-4 with TRBJ2-1, with no clear D. Trimming took 7 bases from V and 5 from J, leaving 12 bases between them. The CDR3 is 13 residues long. This CDR3 reads CASTYGQNNEQFF. The CDR3 region has the DNA TGTGCCAGCACCTATGGGCAGAACAATGAGCAGTTCTTC.